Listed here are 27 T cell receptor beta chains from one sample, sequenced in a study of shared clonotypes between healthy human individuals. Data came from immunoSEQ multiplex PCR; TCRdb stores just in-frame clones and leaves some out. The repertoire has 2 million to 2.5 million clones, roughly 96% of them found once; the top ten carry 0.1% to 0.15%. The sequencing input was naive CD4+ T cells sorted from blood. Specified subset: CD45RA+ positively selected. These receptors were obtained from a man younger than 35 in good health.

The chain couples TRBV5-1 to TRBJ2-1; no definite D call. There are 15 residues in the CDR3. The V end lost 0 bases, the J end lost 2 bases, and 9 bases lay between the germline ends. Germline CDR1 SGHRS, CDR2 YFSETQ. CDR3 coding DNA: TGCGCCAGCAGCTTGGAACGGATAACCTACAATGAGCAGTTCTTC. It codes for CASSLERITYNEQFF.

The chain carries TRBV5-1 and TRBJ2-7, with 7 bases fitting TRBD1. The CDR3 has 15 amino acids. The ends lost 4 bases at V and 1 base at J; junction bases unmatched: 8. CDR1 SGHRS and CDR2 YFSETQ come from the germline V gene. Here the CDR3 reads CASSPETGYSYEQYF. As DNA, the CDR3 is TGCGCCAGCAGCCCGGAGACAGGGTATTCCTACGAGCAGTACTTC.

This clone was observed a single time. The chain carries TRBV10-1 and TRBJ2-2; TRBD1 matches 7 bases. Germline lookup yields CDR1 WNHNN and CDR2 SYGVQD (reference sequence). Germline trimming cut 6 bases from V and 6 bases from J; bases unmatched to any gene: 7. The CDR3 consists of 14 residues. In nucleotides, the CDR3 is TGCGCCAGCAGGAAAAACAGGGGAGCCGGGGAGCTGTTTTTT. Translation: CASRKNRGAGELFF.

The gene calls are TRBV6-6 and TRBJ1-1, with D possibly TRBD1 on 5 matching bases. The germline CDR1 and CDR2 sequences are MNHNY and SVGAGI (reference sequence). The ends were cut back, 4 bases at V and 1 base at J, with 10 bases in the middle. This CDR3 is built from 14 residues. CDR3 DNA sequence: TGTGCCAGCAGTTTCAGACAGTCGAACACTGAAGCTTTCTTT. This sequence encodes CASSFRQSNTEAFF.

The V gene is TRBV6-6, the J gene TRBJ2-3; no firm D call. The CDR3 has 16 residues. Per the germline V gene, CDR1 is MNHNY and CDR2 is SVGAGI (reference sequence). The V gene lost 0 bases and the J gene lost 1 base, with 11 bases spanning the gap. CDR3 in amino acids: CASSYSYRMGTDTQYF. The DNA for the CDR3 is TGTGCCAGCAGTTACTCGTACCGGATGGGCACAGATACGCAGTATTTT.

The DNA of the CDR3 is TGCACCAGCAGCCAGTCCGCGGACTTAGTATGCGGCTACACCTTC. Its translation is CTSSQSADLVCGYTF. The chain joins TRBV1 to TRBJ1-2. TRBV1 is a recognized pseudogene. The CDR3 is 15 residues long.

The CDR3 spells CASTTTGNQPQHF. Written as DNA, the CDR3 is TGTGCCAGCACAACCACCGGCAATCAGCCCCAGCATTTT. This chain links TRBV28 with TRBJ1-5, with no clear D. Trimming removed 7 bases from V and 2 bases from J, with 9 bases in between. CDR1 and CDR2 from the germline V gene are MDHEN and SYDVKM. The CDR3 is 13 amino acids.

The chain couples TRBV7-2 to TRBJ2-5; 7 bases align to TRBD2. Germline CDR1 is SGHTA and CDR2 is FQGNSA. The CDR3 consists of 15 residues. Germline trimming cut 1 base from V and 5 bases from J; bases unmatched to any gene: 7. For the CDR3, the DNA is TGTGCCAGCAGCTTAGACGGACTAGTGATCGAGACCCAGTACTTC. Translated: CASSLDGLVIETQYF.

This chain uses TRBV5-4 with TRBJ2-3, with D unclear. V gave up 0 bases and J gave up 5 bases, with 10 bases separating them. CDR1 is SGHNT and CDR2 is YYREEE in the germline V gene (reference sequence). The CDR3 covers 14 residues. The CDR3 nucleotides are TGTGCCAGCAGCTTGGAAACACGACTAGATACGCAGTATTTT. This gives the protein CASSLETRLDTQYF.

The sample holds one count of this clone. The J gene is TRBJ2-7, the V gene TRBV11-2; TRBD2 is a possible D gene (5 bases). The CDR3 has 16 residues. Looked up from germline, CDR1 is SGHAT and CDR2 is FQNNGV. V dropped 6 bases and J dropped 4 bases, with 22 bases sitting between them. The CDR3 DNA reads TGTGCCAGCAGGCGAATCATACCGGGAAATCGGTACGAGCAGTACTTC. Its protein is CASRRIIPGNRYEQYF.

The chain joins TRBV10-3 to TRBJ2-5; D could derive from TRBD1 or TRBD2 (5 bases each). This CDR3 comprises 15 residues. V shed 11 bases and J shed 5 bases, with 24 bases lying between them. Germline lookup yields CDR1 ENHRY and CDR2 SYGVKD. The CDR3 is CAADAGTSGRETQYF. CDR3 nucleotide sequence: TGTGCCGCGGACGCCGGGACCTCGGGCCGGGAGACCCAGTACTTC.

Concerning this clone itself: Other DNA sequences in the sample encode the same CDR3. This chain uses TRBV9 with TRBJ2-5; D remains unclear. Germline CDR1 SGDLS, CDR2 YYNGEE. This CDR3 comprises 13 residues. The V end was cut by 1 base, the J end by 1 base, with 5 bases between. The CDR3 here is CASSVSGQETQYF. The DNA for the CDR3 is TGTGCCAGCAGCGTATCAGGCCAAGAGACCCAGTACTTC.

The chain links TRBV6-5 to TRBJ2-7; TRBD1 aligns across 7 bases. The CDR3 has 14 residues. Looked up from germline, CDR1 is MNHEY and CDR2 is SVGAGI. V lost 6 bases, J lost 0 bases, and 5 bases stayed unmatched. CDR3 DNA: TGTGCCAGCAGGCCGACAGGGATCTCCTACGAGCAGTACTTC. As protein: CASRPTGISYEQYF.

CDR3 residues: CASTPGGRQETQYF. In nucleotides, the CDR3 is TGTGCCAGTACCCCAGGAGGCAGACAAGAGACCCAGTACTTC. The chain is built from TRBV19 and TRBJ2-5, with D possibly TRBD2 on 5 matching bases. CDR1 and CDR2 from the germline V gene are LNHDA and SQIVND (reference sequence). The CDR3 is made up of 14 amino acids. V shed 7 bases and J shed 2 bases, with 14 bases lying between them.

As DNA, the CDR3 is TGCAGGGGATCTAGCGGGAACTCCCCCAATGAGCAGTTCTTC. It yields the protein CRGSSGNSPNEQFF. J is TRBJ2-1 and V is TRBV29-1; 9 bases match TRBD2. CDR3 length: 14 residues. Germline CDR1 and CDR2: SQVTM and ANQGSEA.

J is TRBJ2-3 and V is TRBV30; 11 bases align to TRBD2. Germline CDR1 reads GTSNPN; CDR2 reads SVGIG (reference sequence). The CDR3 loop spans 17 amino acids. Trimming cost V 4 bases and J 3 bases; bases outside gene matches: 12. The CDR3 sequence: CAWTSTRTSGWTDTQYF. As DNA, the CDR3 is TGTGCCTGGACCAGCACGCGGACTAGCGGGTGGACAGATACGCAGTATTTT. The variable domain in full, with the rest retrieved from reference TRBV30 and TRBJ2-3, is SQTIHQWPATLVQPVGSPLSLECTVEGTSNPNLYWYRQAAGRGLQLLFYSVGIGQISSEVPQNLSASRPQDRQFILSSKKLLLSDSGFYLCAWTSTRTSGWTDTQYFGPGTRLTVL.

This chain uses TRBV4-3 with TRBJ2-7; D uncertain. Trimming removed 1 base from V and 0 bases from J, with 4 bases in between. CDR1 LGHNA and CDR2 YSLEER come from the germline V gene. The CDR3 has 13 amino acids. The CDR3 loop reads CASSQATSYEQYF. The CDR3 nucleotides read TGCGCCAGCAGCCAAGCCACCTCCTACGAGCAGTACTTC.

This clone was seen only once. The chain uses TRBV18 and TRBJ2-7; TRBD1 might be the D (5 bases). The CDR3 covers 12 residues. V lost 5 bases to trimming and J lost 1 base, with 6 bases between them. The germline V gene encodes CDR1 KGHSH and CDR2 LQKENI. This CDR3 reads CASSDRSYEQYF. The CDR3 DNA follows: TGTGCCAGCTCAGACAGATCCTACGAGCAGTACTTC.

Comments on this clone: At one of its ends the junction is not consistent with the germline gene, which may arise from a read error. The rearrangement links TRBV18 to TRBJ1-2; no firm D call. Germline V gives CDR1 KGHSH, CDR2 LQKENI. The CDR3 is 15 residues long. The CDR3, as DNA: TGTGCCAGCTCCCCACTCGGTTGGGTATTAGAGGGCTACACCTTC. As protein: CASSPLGWVLEGYTF.

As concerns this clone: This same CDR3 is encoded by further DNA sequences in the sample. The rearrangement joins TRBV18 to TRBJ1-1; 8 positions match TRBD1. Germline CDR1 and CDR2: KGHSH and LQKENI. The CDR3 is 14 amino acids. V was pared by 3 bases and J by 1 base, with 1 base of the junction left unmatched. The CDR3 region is CASSPDRENTEAFF. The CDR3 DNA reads TGTGCCAGCTCACCGGACAGGGAGAACACTGAAGCTTTCTTT.

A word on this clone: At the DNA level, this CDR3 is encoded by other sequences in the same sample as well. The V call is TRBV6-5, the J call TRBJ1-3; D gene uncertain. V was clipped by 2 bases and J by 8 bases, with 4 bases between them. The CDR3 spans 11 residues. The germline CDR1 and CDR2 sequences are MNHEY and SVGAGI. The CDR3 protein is CASSYLDTIYF. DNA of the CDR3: TGTGCCAGCAGTTACCTGGACACCATATATTTT.

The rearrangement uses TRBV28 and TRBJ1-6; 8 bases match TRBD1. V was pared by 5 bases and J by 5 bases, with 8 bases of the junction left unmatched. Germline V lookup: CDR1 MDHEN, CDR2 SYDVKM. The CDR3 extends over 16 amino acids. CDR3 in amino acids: CASSLDGQGNNSPLHF. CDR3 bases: TGTGCCAGCAGTCTCGACGGACAGGGAAATAATTCACCCCTCCACTTT. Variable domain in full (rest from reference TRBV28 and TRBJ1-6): DVKVTQSSRYLVKRTGEKVFLECVQDMDHENMFWYRQDPGLGLRLIYFSYDVKMKEKGDIPEGYSVSREKKERFSLILESASTNQTSMYLCASSLDGQGNNSPLHFGNGTRLTVT.

The CDR3 loop is CASQGTRVPEQFF. The CDR3 DNA is TGTGCCTCCCAAGGGACTAGGGTCCCTGAGCAGTTCTTC. The chain is built from TRBV6-5 and TRBJ2-1; 8 bases fit TRBD2. In germline, CDR1 is MNHEY, CDR2 SVGAGI. J lost 9 bases, V lost 11 bases, and 12 bases had no gene match. The CDR3 contains 13 residues.

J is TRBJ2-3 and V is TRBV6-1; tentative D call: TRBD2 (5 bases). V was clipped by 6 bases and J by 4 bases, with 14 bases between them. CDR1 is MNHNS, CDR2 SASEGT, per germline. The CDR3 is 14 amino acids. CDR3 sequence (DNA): TGTGCCAGCAGCCTAGCTCCAAACGCAGATACGCAGTATTTT. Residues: CASSLAPNADTQYF.

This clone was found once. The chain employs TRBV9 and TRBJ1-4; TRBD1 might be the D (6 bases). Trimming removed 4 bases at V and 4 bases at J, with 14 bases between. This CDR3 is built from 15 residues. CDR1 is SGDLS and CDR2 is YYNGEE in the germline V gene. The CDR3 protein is CASSSLTGLNEKLFF. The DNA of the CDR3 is TGTGCCAGCAGCAGCCTGACAGGCCTTAATGAAAAACTGTTTTTT.

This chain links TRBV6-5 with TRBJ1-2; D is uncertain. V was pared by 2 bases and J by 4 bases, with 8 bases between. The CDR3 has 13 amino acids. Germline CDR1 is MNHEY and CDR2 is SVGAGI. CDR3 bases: TGTGCCAGCAGTTACGGGTTTTCCTATGGCTACACCTTC. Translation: CASSYGFSYGYTF.

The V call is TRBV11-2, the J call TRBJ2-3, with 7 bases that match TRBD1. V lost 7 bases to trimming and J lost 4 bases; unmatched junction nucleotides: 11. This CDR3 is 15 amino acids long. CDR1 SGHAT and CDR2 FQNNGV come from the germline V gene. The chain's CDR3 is CASTHLVRGPDTQYF. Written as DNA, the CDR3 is TGTGCCAGCACCCACTTGGTGAGGGGGCCAGATACGCAGTATTTT.